These 26 T cell receptor beta chains originate from one sample sequenced in a study of blood T cell repertoires in COVID-19. Sequenced by immunoSEQ multiplex PCR; TCRdb stores in-frame clones only, minus some. The table lists around 250,000 clones, 75% to 90% of them singletons. Sequencing was done on a sample of PBMCs or T cells enriched from blood (not recorded which). The receptor set was obtained from a woman aged 40-49 years who had been exposed to COVID-19.

CDR3 in DNA: TGTGCCAGTAGTTATCAGGGGATTGTCGGGGAGCTGTTTTTT. Translating it yields CASSYQGIVGELFF. The rearrangement joins TRBV19 to TRBJ2-2; D possibly corresponds to TRBD1 (6 bases). The CDR3 is made up of 14 amino acids. CDR1 is LNHDA, CDR2 SQIVND, per germline (reference sequence). The V end was cut by 5 bases, the J end by 7 bases, with 14 bases between.

The rearrangement joins TRBV28 to TRBJ1-4; no clear D gene. Trimming removed 2 bases from V and 4 bases from J, with 8 bases in between. The germline V gene has CDR1 MDHEN and CDR2 SYDVKM. This CDR3 has 14 residues. In DNA, the CDR3 is TGTGCCAGCAGTTTACCCCGTGTTAATGAAAAACTGTTTTTT. It is translated as CASSLPRVNEKLFF.

This clone was observed a single time. The chain has TRBV7-2 and TRBJ1-3, with 7 bases fitting TRBD1. The CDR3 loop spans 17 amino acids. Germline V CDR1 and CDR2: SGHTA, FQGNSA. J gave up 2 bases and V 1 base, and 8 bases lay outside the gene matches. CDR3 in amino acids: CASSLVPTGTAGNTIYF. The CDR3 bases are TGTGCCAGCAGCTTAGTCCCGACAGGGACAGCTGGAAACACCATATATTTT.

V is TRBV3-1 (or the pseudogene TRBV3-2) and J is TRBJ1-1; a weak D match, TRBD1 (5 bases). The CDR3 consists of 13 residues. Germline CDR1 reads LGHDT; CDR2 reads YNNKEL (reference sequence). Trimming took 0 bases from V and 11 from J, leaving 13 bases between them. This CDR3 is CASSQEMGRKAFF. For the CDR3, the DNA is TGTGCCAGCAGCCAAGAGATGGGGCGAAAGGCTTTCTTT.

This clone has a handful of counts. This chain uses TRBV25-1 with TRBJ1-1; 7 bases agree with TRBD1. J lost 1 base, V lost 4 bases, and 6 bases had no gene match. Germline V gives CDR1 MGHDK, CDR2 SYGVNS. This CDR3 is 15 amino acids long. CDR3 sequence: CASSVTGTANTEAFF. Written as DNA, the CDR3 is TGTGCCAGCAGTGTTACCGGGACAGCGAACACTGAAGCTTTCTTT.

This clone appeared once. The rearrangement joins TRBV3-1 (or the pseudogene TRBV3-2) to TRBJ1-4, with 9 bases fitting TRBD1. J was trimmed by 7 bases and V by 4 bases; bases with no gene match: 10. This CDR3 is built from 16 residues. Per the germline V gene, CDR1 is LGHDT and CDR2 is YNNKEL (reference sequence). The CDR3 sequence: CASSPSTGGGGEKLFF. The DNA of the CDR3 is TGTGCCAGCAGCCCTTCAACAGGGGGCGGCGGTGAAAAACTGTTTTTT.

The CDR3 here is CASSQEGRRAGVGEQFF. CDR3 nucleotide sequence: TGTGCCAGCAGCCAAGAGGGGCGTAGGGCGGGAGTTGGTGAGCAGTTCTTC. V is TRBV4-2 and J is TRBJ2-1; 7 nucleotides line up with TRBD2. CDR1 and CDR2 (germline): LGHNA, YNFKEQ. The CDR3 has 17 amino acids. V shed 0 bases and J 9 bases; nucleotides not matched to a gene: 14.

The rearrangement uses TRBV11-3 and TRBJ2-1, with TRBD2 identical over 9 bases. V gave up 1 base and J gave up 4 bases; unmatched junction bases: 5. There are 16 residues in the CDR3. Germline-derived CDR1 and CDR2 are SGHNT and YENEEA. The CDR3 bases are TGTGCCAGCAGCTTAGGGAGACTAGCGGAATACAATGAGCAGTTCTTC. Its protein is CASSLGRLAEYNEQFF. The full variable domain, with the rest looked up from reference TRBV11-3 and TRBJ2-1, is EAGVVQSPRYKIIEKKQPVAFWCNPISGHNTLYWYLQNLGQGPELLIRYENEEAVDDSQLPKDRFSAERLKGVDSTLKIQPAELGDSAVYLCASSLGRLAEYNEQFFGPGTRLTVL.

The chain links TRBV6-5 to TRBJ1-4, with a possible D match to TRBD1 (6 bases). The germline gives CDR1 MNHEY, CDR2 SVGAGI. The CDR3 extends over 15 amino acids. V gave up 6 bases and J gave up 6 bases, with 17 bases separating them. The CDR3 is CASRKTGEGDEKLFF. Written as DNA, the CDR3 is TGTGCCAGCAGGAAGACAGGAGAAGGGGATGAAAAACTGTTTTTT.

The chain joins TRBV4-1 to TRBJ1-5; D may be TRBD1 (6 bases). The CDR3 consists of 17 residues. V was shortened by 0 bases and J by 0 bases, with 12 bases between the two germline ends. CDR1 MGHRA and CDR2 YSYEKL come from the germline V gene. The CDR3 spells CASSQDQGQYSNQPQHF. DNA for the CDR3: TGCGCCAGCAGCCAAGATCAGGGACAATATAGCAATCAGCCCCAGCATTTT.

V gene TRBV7-3 combines with J gene TRBJ2-2, with D maybe TRBD2 (5 bases). V was clipped by 2 bases and J by 6 bases, with 10 bases between them. CDR1 is SGHTA and CDR2 is FQGTGA in the germline V gene. CDR3 length equals 14 residues. The CDR3 loop reads CASSLDRESGELFF. CDR3 DNA: TGTGCCAGCAGCTTAGATCGGGAATCCGGGGAGCTGTTTTTT.

The genes are TRBV2 and TRBJ1-5; tentatively, D is TRBD1 (5 bases). Between the trimmed V and J ends, which lost 7 bases and 2 bases, there was a span of 12 bases. The CDR3 totals 14 residues. The germline V gene encodes CDR1 SNHLY and CDR2 FYNNEI. The CDR3 coding sequence is TGTGCCAGCATGGGGCAGGATCGCAATCAGCCCCAGCATTTT. Translation gives CASMGQDRNQPQHF.

The J gene is TRBJ2-4, the V gene TRBV4-3, with a possible D match to TRBD1 (5 bases). Germline assignment: CDR1 LGHNA and CDR2 YSLEER. V lost 1 base and J 5 bases, leaving 12 bases between the germline ends. The CDR3 consists of 15 residues. CDR3 nucleotide sequence: TGCGCCAGCAGCCAAGGCAGGCAGGGTGAAAACATTCAGTACTTC. It specifies CASSQGRQGENIQYF.

The rearrangement joins TRBV6-5 to TRBJ2-1; TRBD1 matches at 8 bases. V shed 0 bases and J 6 bases; nucleotides not matched to a gene: 1. The CDR3 consists of 14 residues. Germline V CDR1 and CDR2: MNHEY, SVGAGI. CDR3 residues: CASSYSDRANEQFF. Written as DNA, the CDR3 is TGTGCCAGCAGTTACTCGGACAGGGCCAATGAGCAGTTCTTC.

The chain recombines TRBV28 with TRBJ1-2; TRBD1 might be the D (6 bases). The CDR3 runs 13 residues. V lost 5 bases to trimming and J lost 4 bases, with 11 bases between them. CDR1 and CDR2 from the germline V gene are MDHEN and SYDVKM. CDR3 nucleotide sequence: TGTGCCAGCAGTGGGACGGACAGCTATGGCTACACCTTC. This sequence encodes CASSGTDSYGYTF.

The chain uses TRBV3-1 (or the pseudogene TRBV3-2) and TRBJ1-2, with D unclear. CDR1 and CDR2 from the germline V gene are LGHDT and YNNKEL (reference sequence). The CDR3 runs to 14 residues. Trimming took 0 bases from V and 4 from J, leaving 9 bases between them. This chain's CDR3 is CASSQDANSYGYTF. The CDR3 DNA sequence: TGTGCCAGCAGCCAAGACGCTAATAGCTATGGCTACACCTTC.

The J gene is TRBJ2-3, the V gene TRBV4-2, with 12 bases that match TRBD2. The CDR3 length is 17 residues. Germline V gene data show CDR1 as LGHNA and CDR2 as YNFKEQ. Trimming took 4 bases from V and 0 from J; bases not matched to a gene: 5. The CDR3 DNA reads as TGTGCCAGCAGCCCCGGGACTAGCGGGCCTAGCACAGATACGCAGTATTTT. This encodes CASSPGTSGPSTDTQYF.

The chain is built from TRBV7-9 and TRBJ1-6; D remains ambiguous. Germline assignment: CDR1 SEHNR and CDR2 FQNEAQ (reference sequence). V was clipped by 3 bases and J by 6 bases, with 24 bases between them. This CDR3 is 19 amino acids long. CDR3 amino acids: CASSFDLGRRRTANSPLHF. As DNA, the CDR3 is TGTGCCAGCAGCTTCGACCTCGGTAGAAGACGGACTGCTAATTCACCCCTCCACTTT.

The V call is TRBV3-1 (or the pseudogene TRBV3-2), the J call TRBJ1-2; D uncertain. V lost 4 bases and J 7 bases, leaving 7 bases between the germline ends. This CDR3 is 11 amino acids long. Germline assignment: CDR1 LGHDT and CDR2 YNNKEL (reference sequence). DNA of the CDR3: TGTGCCAGCAGCCCGGGAGTTGGCTACACCTTC. Its protein is CASSPGVGYTF.

The chain joins TRBV6-5 to TRBJ1-1; D ambiguous. Germline CDR1 MNHEY, CDR2 SVGAGI. Trimming removed 8 bases from V and 6 bases from J, with 16 bases in between. The CDR3 spans 13 residues. The CDR3 bases are TGTGCCAGCTCGGACTGGGAGGTTCCTGAAGCTTTCTTT. This translates into CASSDWEVPEAFF.

The genes are TRBV23-1 and TRBJ1-1; D may be TRBD1 (6 bases). Being an ORF, TRBV23-1 has a function that is uncertain. V lost 5 bases, J lost 4 bases, and 20 bases lay in between. The CDR3 sequence is 16 residues long. CDR3: CASSSVLTGGGTEAFF. The CDR3 DNA reads as TGCGCCAGCAGTTCAGTTCTGACGGGGGGCGGCACTGAAGCTTTCTTT.

The rearrangement uses TRBV7-2 and TRBJ1-1; 7 bases align to TRBD1. The trim removed 5 bases at V and 4 bases at J, leaving 7 bases unmatched. Germline-derived CDR1 and CDR2 are SGHTA and FQGNSA. This CDR3 contains 14 residues. DNA of the CDR3: TGTGCCAGCAGCACAAGGGGGCTGGCCACTGAAGCTTTCTTT. Translating it yields CASSTRGLATEAFF.

This rearrangement joins TRBV5-1 to TRBJ2-3; 9 bases fit TRBD1. CDR1 and CDR2 (germline): SGHRS, YFSETQ. The CDR3 length is 15 residues. The V gene end was trimmed by 0 bases and the J gene end by 3 bases; junction bases not matched to a gene: 2. Here the CDR3 DNA reads TGCGCCAGCAGCTTGGACAGGGGGCAGACAGATACGCAGTATTTT. Translated: CASSLDRGQTDTQYF.

This chain joins TRBV30 and TRBJ2-3, with unresolved D. V was cut by 1 base and J by 10 bases, with 9 bases left in between. Per germline, CDR1 GTSNPN and CDR2 SVGIG (reference sequence). The CDR3 covers 11 residues. CDR3: CAWSARLSQYF. The CDR3 nucleotides are TGTGCCTGGAGTGCGAGATTATCGCAGTATTTT.

The rearrangement joins TRBV9 to TRBJ2-7; a possible D gene is TRBD1 (5 bases). Germline loops: CDR1 SGDLS, CDR2 YYNGEE. This CDR3 region has 14 residues. V lost 0 bases to trimming and J lost 2 bases, with 9 bases between them. Here the CDR3 reads CASSVGSGTYEQYF. CDR3 coding DNA: TGTGCCAGCAGCGTAGGTTCAGGGACCTACGAGCAGTACTTC.

The gene calls are TRBV7-8 and TRBJ2-7, with TRBD1 as a possible D gene (6 bases). Germline-derived CDR1 and CDR2 are SGHVS and FQNEAQ. The CDR3 has 17 amino acids. Trimming left V 4 bases short and J 1 base short, with 20 bases between. The CDR3 DNA is TGTGCCAGCAGCTCCCACGGCCTGGGGGCGATTTCCTACGAGCAGTACGTC. As protein: CASSSHGLGAISYEQYV.